This is a list of T cell receptor beta chains from one sample in a study of control samples from healthy donors and cancer patients. Some clones are missing from TCRdb's copy, which holds only in-frame ones; the method was immunoSEQ multiplex PCR. This table holds fewer than 45,000 clones, 80% to 95% found once. The sample taken for sequencing was PBMCs. Every receptor here comes from a woman aged 40 to 55 with head and neck cancer. Each CDR3 is given with its conserved first and last residue. D genes are given only for firm matches. Clone size, where shown, is once, few, many, or a class for clones that have expanded.

d_call | j_call | clone_size | v_call | cdr3_nt | cdr3_aa
TRBD1 | TRBJ2-7 | once | TRBV18 | TGTGCCAGCTCACCCCGGGACAGGGTTACCTCCTACGAGCAGTACTTC | CASSPRDRVTSYEQYF
. | TRBJ1-2 | . | TRBV19 | TGTGCCAGTAGTCAGCGGGGCTGGAACTATGGCTACACCTTC | CASSQRGWNYGYTF
TRBD1 | TRBJ1-4 | . | TRBV6-5 | TGTGCCAGCAGACGGGGACAGTATAATGAAAAACTGTTTTTT | CASRRGQYNEKLFF
. | TRBJ2-7 | once | TRBV19 | TGTGCCAGTAGTATAGGACGGCGGCGGGCTCCATCCTACGAGCAGTACTTC | CASSIGRRRAPSYEQYF
. | TRBJ2-1 | . | TRBV19 | TGTGCCAGTAGTACCGACGAGCCCTACAATGAGCAGTTCTTC | CASSTDEPYNEQFF
. | TRBJ2-4 | . | TRBV5-1 | TGCGCCAGCAGCTTGGAGGGACAAAACATTCAGTACTTC | CASSLEGQNIQYF
. | TRBJ1-6 | . | TRBV7-9 | TGTGCCAGCAGCTTACCTCACTCACCCCTCCACTTT | CASSLPHSPLHF
. | TRBJ1-1 | . | TRBV3-1/TRBV3-2 | TGTGCCAGCACCGCCCCAACGGCAGCGCAGGGCACTGAAGCTTTCTTT | CASTAPTAAQGTEAFF
. | TRBJ1-1 | . | TRBV19 | TGTGCCAGTAGTACTCAATCATGGGGTAGGCGAACTGAAGCTTTCTTT | CASSTQSWGRRTEAFF
. | TRBJ1-1 | . | TRBV6-5 | TGTGCCAGCCGGCAGGGTCTAGCGTGGAACACTGAAGCTTTCTTT | CASRQGLAWNTEAFF
TRBD1 | TRBJ1-6 | . | TRBV19 | TGTGCCAGTAGTGGGGGACAGGGTGGAAATTCACCCCTCCACTTT | CASSGGQGGNSPLHF
. | TRBJ2-7 | . | TRBV9 | TGTGCCAGCAGCGAGCAGGCCATCTCCTACGAGCAGTACTTC | CASSEQAISYEQYF
TRBD1 | TRBJ1-1 | . | TRBV7-6 | TGTGCCAGCAGCCTAACAGGGGGGAGGGACACTGAAGCTTTCTTT | CASSLTGGRDTEAFF
TRBD1 | TRBJ2-1 | once | TRBV27 | TGTGCCAGCAGTTTAAACAGGGGCCATGAGCAGTTCTTC | CASSLNRGHEQFF
. | TRBJ1-5 | . | TRBV10-2 | TGCGCCAGCTCCTTGGGGGGGGGAAACAATCAGCCCCAGCATTTT | CASSLGGGNNQPQHF
. | TRBJ1-1 | . | TRBV3-1/TRBV3-2 | TGTGCCAGCAGCCAACGGCACACTGAAGCTTTCTTT | CASSQRHTEAFF
TRBD2 | TRBJ2-7 | . | TRBV27 | TGTGCCAGCAGTCTCCTAGCGGAATACGAGCAGTACTTC | CASSLLAEYEQYF
TRBD2 | TRBJ2-1 | few | TRBV7-9 | TGTGCCAGCGGAAAGGGACTAGCGTCCTACAATGAGCAGTTCTTC | CASGKGLASYNEQFF
. | TRBJ1-2 | once | TRBV9 | TGTGCCAGCAGCGTTGTCGTTCTTGATGGCTACACCTTC | CASSVVVLDGYTF
TRBD2 | TRBJ2-4 | . | TRBV19 | TGTGCCAGTAGGCTATACGGGGCTAGCGGGGCGACTGCGGGCATTCAGTACTTC | CASRLYGASGATAGIQYF
TRBD2 | TRBJ2-7 | . | TRBV5-1 | TGCGCCAGCAGCTTGGAGTTCCTAGCGGGAGAGCAGTACTTC | CASSLEFLAGEQYF
. | TRBJ1-5 | . | TRBV7-2 | TGTGCCAGCAGCTTAGAGCGGACTCAGCCCCAGCATTTT | CASSLERTQPQHF
. | TRBJ1-1 | . | TRBV3-1/TRBV3-2 | TGTGCCAGCAGTCTCCGGGACGGGAACACTGAAGCTTTCTTT | CASSLRDGNTEAFF
. | TRBJ1-1 | . | TRBV5-1 | TGCGCCAGCAGCTTGGCAGGGCGGACTGAAGCTTTCTTT | CASSLAGRTEAFF
. | TRBJ1-4 | once | TRBV28 | TGTGCCAGCAATCTAGGGGTTCGGATGGGTGAAAAACTGTTTTTT | CASNLGVRMGEKLFF
. | TRBJ2-7 | . | TRBV18 | TGTGCCAGCTCACCCGGAACCCACTACGAGCAGTACTTC | CASSPGTHYEQYF
. | TRBJ1-1 | . | TRBV12-3/TRBV12-4 | TGTGCCAGCAGTTTAGTACAGAACACTGAAGCTTTCTTT | CASSLVQNTEAFF
. | TRBJ2-1 | . | TRBV10-1 | TGCGCCAGCAGTGACGCGGGGGCCCCAAGCTCCTACAATGAGCAGTTCTTC | CASSDAGAPSSYNEQFF
TRBD1 | TRBJ1-2 | . | TRBV7-8 | TGTGCCAGCAGCATAAACAGGGGCGGCGGGGGTGGCTACACCTTC | CASSINRGGGGGYTF
. | TRBJ1-3 | . | TRBV3-1/TRBV3-2 | TGTGCCAGCAGCCAAGTACGGGCAGTTGGAAACACCATATATTTT | CASSQVRAVGNTIYF
. | TRBJ1-5 | . | TRBV18 | TGTGCCAGCTCACCAGGGGCCGATCAGCCCCAGCATTTT | CASSPGADQPQHF
. | TRBJ2-2 | . | TRBV7-3 | TGTGCCAGCAGCTTGACCGGGACCCACACCGGGGAGCTGTTTTTT | CASSLTGTHTGELFF
TRBD1 | TRBJ2-7 | . | TRBV12-3/TRBV12-4 | TGTGCCAGCGGACAGGGGGCCGGATACGAGCAGTACTTC | CASGQGAGYEQYF
TRBD1 | TRBJ1-4 | . | TRBV30 | TGTGCCTGGAGCACCACAGGGGGGGGTGAAAAACTGTTTTTT | CAWSTTGGGEKLFF
TRBD1 | TRBJ1-1 | . | TRBV6-1 | TGTGCCAGCAGTGCCCACATGGGAGCAGGGGGCACTGAAGCTTTCTTT | CASSAHMGAGGTEAFF